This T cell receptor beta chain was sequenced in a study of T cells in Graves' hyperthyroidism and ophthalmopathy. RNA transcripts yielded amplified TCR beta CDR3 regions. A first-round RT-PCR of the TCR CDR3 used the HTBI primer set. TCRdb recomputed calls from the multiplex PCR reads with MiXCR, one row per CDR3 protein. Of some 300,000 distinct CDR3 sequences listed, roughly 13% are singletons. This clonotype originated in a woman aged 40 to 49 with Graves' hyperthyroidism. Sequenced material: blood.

The CDR3 here is CASSYRTTGELFF. DNA of the CDR3: TGTGCCAGCAGTTACCGGACGACCGGGGAGCTGTTTTTT. The chain employs TRBV6-5 and TRBJ2-2, with unresolved D. Trimming took off 2 bases at V and 5 bases at J, with 6 bases between the two ends. There are 13 residues in the CDR3. In germline, CDR1 is MNHEY, CDR2 SVGAGI.